The entry below describes one TCR beta chain. Germline assignment: CDR1 ENHRY and CDR2 SYGVKD. The CDR3 is 15 amino acids. V lost 10 bases and J lost 2; bases outside the gene matches: 13. This table comes from immunoSEQ multiplex PCR, and its TCRdb copy is limited to in-frame clones, with some not included. Of about 93,000 clones listed, 92% are singletons. This sample was included in a study of OX40 agonist ivuxolimab in advanced cancers. Autoimmune disease history or systemic immunosuppression meant exclusion. Peripheral blood came from all dose cohorts at three timepoints. The starting material was CD4+ or CD8+ T cells sorted from blood, obtained in a trial of the OX40 agonist ivuxolimab. This clonotype was sampled from an adult with an advanced solid tumor such as melanoma, head and neck, liver or kidney cancer. This chain connects TRBV10-3 to TRBJ2-7; 8 nucleotides agree with TRBD1. In DNA, the CDR3 is TGTGCCAGTAGACCGGGGACAGGAATTCCCTACGAGCAGTACTTC. It translates to CASRPGTGIPYEQYF.